This entry features one T cell receptor beta chain sequence. Antigen specificity is unknown. The sample comes from a study of response to subunit inactivated influenza vaccine. Whole-study findings and limits: After each seasonal influenza vaccination, few new T cells are recruited, the authors suggested.

TCRdb re-called the RT-PCR reads with MiXCR, one entry per CDR3 protein. The table includes hundreds of thousands of distinct CDR3 sequences, around 14% detected once. V was cut by 3 bases and J by 7 bases, with 8 bases left in between. CDR3 length equals 12 residues. Germline V lookup: CDR1 MDHEN, CDR2 SYDVKM. The TCR was taken from a man between 50 and 59 years old who received an inactivated influenza vaccine. The material sequenced was PBMCs from blood, taken 14 to 15 days before vaccination. The chain employs TRBV28 and TRBJ2-3; tentatively, D is TRBD1 or TRBD2 (6 bases each). In nucleotides, the CDR3 is TGTGCCAGCAGTTTGGGGGGCCATACGCAGTATTTT. Residues: CASSLGGHTQYF.